This T cell receptor (beta chain) was found in a study of T-cell reconstitution after alpha-beta-depleted transplantation in children. Researchers prepared the TCRbeta library using unique molecular identifiers, the study reports. TCRdb recomputed calls from the PCR reads with MiXCR, one row per CDR3 protein. The sample yields some 490,000 distinct CDR3 sequences, 12% seen once. This clonotype appeared many times. This specimen consisted of PBMCs from the stem cell graft donor, obtained from the stem cell graft. The TCR comes from a human donor who donated a stem cell graft to a child with combined immunodeficiency.

The CDR3 region is CASSLGGSGTQYF. The CDR3 coding sequence is TGTGCCAGCAGCTTAGGAGGGTCGGGTACGCAGTATTTT. The V gene is TRBV5-6, the J gene TRBJ2-3; the D gene is possibly TRBD2 (6 bases). The germline V gene has CDR1 SGHDT and CDR2 YYEEEE. CDR3 size: 13 residues. V lost 2 bases and J lost 8, with 12 bases in between.